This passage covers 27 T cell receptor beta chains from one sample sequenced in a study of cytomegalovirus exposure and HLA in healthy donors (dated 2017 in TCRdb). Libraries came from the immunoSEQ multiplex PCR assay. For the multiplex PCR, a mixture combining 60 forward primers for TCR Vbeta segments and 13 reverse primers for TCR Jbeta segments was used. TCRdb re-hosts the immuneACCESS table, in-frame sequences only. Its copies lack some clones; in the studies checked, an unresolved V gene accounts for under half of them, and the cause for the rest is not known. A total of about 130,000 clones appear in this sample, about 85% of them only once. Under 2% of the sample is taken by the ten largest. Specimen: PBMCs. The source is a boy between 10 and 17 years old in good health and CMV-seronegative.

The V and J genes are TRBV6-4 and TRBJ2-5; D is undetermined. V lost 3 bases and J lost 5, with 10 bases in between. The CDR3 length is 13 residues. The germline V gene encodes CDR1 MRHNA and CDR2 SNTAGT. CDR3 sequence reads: CASSDTLWETQYF. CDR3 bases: TGTGCCAGCAGTGATACCCTATGGGAGACCCAGTACTTC.

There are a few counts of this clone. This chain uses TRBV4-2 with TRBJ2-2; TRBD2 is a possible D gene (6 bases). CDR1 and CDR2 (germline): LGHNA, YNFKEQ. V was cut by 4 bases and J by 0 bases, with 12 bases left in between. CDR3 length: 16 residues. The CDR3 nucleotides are TGTGCCAGCAGCCCGAGGGGCGGGACGAACACCGGGGAGCTGTTTTTT. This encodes CASSPRGGTNTGELFF.

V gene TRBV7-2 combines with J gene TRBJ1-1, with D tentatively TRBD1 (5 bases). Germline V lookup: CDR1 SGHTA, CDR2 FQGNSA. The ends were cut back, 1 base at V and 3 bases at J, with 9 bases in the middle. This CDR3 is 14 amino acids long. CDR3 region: CASSLGGRYTEAFF. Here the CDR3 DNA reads TGTGCCAGCAGCTTAGGGGGCAGGTACACTGAAGCTTTCTTT.

The CDR3 sequence: CASRQTGTGANVLTF. DNA of the CDR3: TGTGCCAGCAGACAAACGGGGACTGGGGCCAACGTCCTGACTTTC. The V gene is TRBV4-2, the J gene TRBJ2-6; tentatively, D is TRBD2 (5 bases). CDR3 size: 15 residues. Germline V CDR1 and CDR2: LGHNA, YNFKEQ. Between the trimmed V and J ends, which lost 6 bases and 2 bases, there was a span of 11 bases.

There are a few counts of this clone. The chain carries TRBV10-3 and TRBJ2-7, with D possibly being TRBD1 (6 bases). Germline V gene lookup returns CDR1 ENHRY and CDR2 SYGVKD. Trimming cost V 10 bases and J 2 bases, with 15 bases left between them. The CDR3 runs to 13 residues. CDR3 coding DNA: TGTGCCACCCTCCGGGACATAGCCTACGAGCAGTACTTC. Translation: CATLRDIAYEQYF.

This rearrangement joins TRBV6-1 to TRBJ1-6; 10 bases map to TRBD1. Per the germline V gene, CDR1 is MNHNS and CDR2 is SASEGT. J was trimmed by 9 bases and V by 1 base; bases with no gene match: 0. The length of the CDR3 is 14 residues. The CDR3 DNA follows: TGTGCCAGCAGTGAAGGGACAGGGGGTTCACCCCTCCACTTT. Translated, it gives CASSEGTGGSPLHF.

The CDR3 is CASSRIPGQVKSEQFF. The DNA of the CDR3 is TGTGCCAGCTCGCGCATACCGGGACAGGTAAAAAGTGAGCAGTTCTTC. This chain joins TRBV18 and TRBJ2-1; 8 nucleotides agree with TRBD1. Germline-derived CDR1 and CDR2 are KGHSH and LQKENI. Trimming cost V 6 bases and J 9 bases; bases outside gene matches: 16. The CDR3 runs to 16 residues.

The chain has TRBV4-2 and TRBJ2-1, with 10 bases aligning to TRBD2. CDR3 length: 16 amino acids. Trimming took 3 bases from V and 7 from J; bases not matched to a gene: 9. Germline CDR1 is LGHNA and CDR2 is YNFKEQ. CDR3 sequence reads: CASSHMSGGVGNEQFF. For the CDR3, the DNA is TGTGCCAGCAGCCACATGAGCGGGGGGGTCGGTAATGAGCAGTTCTTC.

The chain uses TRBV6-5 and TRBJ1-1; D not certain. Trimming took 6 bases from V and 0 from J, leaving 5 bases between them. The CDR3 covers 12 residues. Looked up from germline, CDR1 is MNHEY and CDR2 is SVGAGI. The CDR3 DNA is TGTGCCAGCAGCGAGATGAACACTGAAGCTTTCTTT. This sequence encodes CASSEMNTEAFF.

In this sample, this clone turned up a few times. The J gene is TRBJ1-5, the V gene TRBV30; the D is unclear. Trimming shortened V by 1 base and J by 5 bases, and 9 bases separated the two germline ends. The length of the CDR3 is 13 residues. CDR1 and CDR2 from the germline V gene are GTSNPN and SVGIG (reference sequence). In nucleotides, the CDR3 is TGTGCCTGGAGTGCGGGGAAGGATCAGCCCCAGCATTTT. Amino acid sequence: CAWSAGKDQPQHF.

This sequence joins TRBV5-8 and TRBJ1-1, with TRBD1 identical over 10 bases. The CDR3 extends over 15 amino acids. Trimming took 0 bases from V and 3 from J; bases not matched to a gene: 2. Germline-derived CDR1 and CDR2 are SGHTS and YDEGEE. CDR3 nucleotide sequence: TGTGCCAGCAGCTTGGGGACAGGGGGGTACACTGAAGCTTTCTTT. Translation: CASSLGTGGYTEAFF.

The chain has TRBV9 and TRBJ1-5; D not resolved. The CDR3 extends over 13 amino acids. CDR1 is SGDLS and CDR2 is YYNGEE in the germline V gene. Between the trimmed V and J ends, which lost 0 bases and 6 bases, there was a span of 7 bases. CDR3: CASSVGGGQPQHF. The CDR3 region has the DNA TGTGCCAGCAGCGTAGGAGGCGGTCAGCCCCAGCATTTT.

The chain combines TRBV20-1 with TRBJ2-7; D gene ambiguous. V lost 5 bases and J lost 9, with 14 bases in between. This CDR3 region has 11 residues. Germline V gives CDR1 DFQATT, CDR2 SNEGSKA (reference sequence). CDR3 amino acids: CSALSLGVQYF. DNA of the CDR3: TGCAGTGCTCTCTCTCTGGGCGTGCAGTACTTC.

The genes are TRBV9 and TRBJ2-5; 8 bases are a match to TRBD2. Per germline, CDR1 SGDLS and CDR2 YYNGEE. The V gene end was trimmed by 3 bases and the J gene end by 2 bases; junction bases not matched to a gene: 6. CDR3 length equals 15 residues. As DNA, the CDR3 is TGTGCCAGCAGCGCCACCGGGACTAGTCAAGAGACCCAGTACTTC. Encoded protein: CASSATGTSQETQYF.

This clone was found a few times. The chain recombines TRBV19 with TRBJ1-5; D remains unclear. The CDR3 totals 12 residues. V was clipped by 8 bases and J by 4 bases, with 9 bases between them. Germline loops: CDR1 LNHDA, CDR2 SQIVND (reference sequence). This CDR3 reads CASLMENQPQHF. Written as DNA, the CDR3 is TGTGCCAGTCTTATGGAGAATCAGCCCCAGCATTTT. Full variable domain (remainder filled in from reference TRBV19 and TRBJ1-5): DGGITQSPKYLFRKEGQNVTLSCEQNLNHDAMYWYRQDPGQGLRLIYYSQIVNDFQKGDIAEGYSVSREKKESFPLTVTSAQKNPTAFYLCASLMENQPQHFGDGTRLSIL.

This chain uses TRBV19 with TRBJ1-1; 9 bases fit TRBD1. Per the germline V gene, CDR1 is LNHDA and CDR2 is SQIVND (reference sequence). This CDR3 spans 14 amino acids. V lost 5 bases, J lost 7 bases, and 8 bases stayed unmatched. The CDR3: CASSATGTGYEAFF. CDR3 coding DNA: TGTGCCAGTAGTGCAACCGGGACAGGGTATGAAGCTTTCTTT. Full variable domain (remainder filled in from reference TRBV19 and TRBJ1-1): DGGITQSPKYLFRKEGQNVTLSCEQNLNHDAMYWYRQDPGQGLRLIYYSQIVNDFQKGDIAEGYSVSREKKESFPLTVTSAQKNPTAFYLCASSATGTGYEAFFGQGTRLTVV.

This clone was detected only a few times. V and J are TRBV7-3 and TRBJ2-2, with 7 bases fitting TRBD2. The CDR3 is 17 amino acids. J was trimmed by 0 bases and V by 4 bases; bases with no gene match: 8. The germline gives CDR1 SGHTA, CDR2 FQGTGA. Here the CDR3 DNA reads TGTGCCAGCAGCTCCTTGTCTAGCGGATCGAACACCGGGGAGCTGTTTTTT. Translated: CASSSLSSGSNTGELFF.

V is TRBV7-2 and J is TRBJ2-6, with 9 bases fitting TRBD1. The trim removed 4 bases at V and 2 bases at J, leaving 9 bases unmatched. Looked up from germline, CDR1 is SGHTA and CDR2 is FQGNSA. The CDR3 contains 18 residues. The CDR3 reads CASSSLPGQGPGANVLTF. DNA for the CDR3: TGTGCCAGCAGCTCCCTCCCGGGACAGGGACCTGGGGCCAACGTCCTGACTTTC.

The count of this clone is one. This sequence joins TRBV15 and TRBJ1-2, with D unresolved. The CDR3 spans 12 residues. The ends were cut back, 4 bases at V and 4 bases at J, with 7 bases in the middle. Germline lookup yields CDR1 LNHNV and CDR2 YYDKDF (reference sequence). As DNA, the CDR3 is TGTGCCACCAGCACTTCGGGCTATGGCTACACCTTC. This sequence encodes CATSTSGYGYTF.

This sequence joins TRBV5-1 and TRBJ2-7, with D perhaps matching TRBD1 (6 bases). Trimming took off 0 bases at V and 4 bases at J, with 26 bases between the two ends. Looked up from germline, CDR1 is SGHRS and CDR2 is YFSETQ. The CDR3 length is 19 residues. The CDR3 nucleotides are TGCGCCAGCAGCTTGGGGGGGAACCCAGCCGGGACATCAGATTACGAGCAGTACTTC. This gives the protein CASSLGGNPAGTSDYEQYF. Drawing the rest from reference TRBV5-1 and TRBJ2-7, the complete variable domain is KAGVTQTPRYLIKTRGQQVTLSCSPISGHRSVSWYQQTPGQGLQFLFEYFSETQRNKGNFPGRFSGRQFSNSRSEMNVSTLELGDSALYLCASSLGGNPAGTSDYEQYFGPGTRLTVT.

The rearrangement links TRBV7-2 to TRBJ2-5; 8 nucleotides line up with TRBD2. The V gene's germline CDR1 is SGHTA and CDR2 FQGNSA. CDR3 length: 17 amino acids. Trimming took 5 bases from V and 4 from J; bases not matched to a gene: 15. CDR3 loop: CASSDRPGGPWVETQYF. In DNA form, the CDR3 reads TGTGCCAGCAGCGATAGGCCGGGAGGGCCTTGGGTAGAGACCCAGTACTTC.

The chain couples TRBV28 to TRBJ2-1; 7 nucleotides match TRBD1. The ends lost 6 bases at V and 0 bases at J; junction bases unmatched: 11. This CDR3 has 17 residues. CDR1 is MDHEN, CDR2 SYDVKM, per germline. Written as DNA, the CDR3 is TGTGCCAGCAGATCACTGACAGGGCCCGGCTCCTACAATGAGCAGTTCTTC. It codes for CASRSLTGPGSYNEQFF. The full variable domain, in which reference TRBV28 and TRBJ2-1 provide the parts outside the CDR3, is DVKVTQSSRYLVKRTGEKVFLECVQDMDHENMFWYRQDPGLGLRLIYFSYDVKMKEKGDIPEGYSVSREKKERFSLILESASTNQTSMYLCASRSLTGPGSYNEQFFGPGTRLTVL.

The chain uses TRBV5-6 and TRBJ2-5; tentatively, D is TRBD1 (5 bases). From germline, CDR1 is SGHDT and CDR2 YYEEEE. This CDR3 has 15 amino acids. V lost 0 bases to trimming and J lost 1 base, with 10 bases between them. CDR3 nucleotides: TGTGCCAGCAGCTTGGGGGGCAGTAGCCAAGAGACCCAGTACTTC. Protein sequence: CASSLGGSSQETQYF.

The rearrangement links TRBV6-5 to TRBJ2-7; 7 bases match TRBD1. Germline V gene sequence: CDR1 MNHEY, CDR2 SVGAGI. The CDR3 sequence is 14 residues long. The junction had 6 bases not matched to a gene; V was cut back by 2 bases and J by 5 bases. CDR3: CASSYTPTGNEQYF. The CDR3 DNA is TGTGCCAGCAGTTACACCCCGACAGGGAACGAGCAGTACTTC.

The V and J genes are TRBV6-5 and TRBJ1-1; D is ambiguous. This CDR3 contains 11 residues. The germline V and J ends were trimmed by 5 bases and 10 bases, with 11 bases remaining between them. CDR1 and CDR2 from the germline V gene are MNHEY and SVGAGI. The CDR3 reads CASSGQEGAFF. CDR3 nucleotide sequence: TGTGCCAGCAGTGGCCAGGAGGGAGCTTTCTTT.

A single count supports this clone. CDR3 amino acids: CASAGGAQYEQYF. The DNA of the CDR3 is TGTGCGTCAGCCGGGGGGGCCCAATACGAGCAGTACTTC. J is TRBJ2-7 and V is TRBV7-2; 8 bases are a match to TRBD2. Germline V lookup: CDR1 SGHTA, CDR2 FQGNSA. This CDR3 contains 13 residues.

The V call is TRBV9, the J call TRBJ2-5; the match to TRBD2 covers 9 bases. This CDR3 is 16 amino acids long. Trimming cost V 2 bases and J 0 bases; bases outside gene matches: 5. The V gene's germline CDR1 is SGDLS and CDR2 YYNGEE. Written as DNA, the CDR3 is TGTGCCAGCAGCGTGGGACTAGCCCTACACCAAGAGACCCAGTACTTC. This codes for CASSVGLALHQETQYF. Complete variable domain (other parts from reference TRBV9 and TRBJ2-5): DSGVTQTPKHLITATGQRVTLRCSPRSGDLSVYWYQQSLDQGLQFLIQYYNGEERAKGNILERFSAQQFPDLHSELNLSSLELGDSALYFCASSVGLALHQETQYFGPGTRLLVL.